A selection of T cell receptor beta chains follows, all from one sample in a study of Graves' ophthalmopathy and Graves' hyperthyroidism. TCRdb redid the calling of the multiplex PCR reads with MiXCR, one entry per CDR3 protein. Here the sample spans some 390,000 distinct CDR3 sequences, 18% being singletons. The sample consisted of peripheral blood. The source of these receptors is a woman between 18 and 30 years old with Graves' ophthalmopathy. Both conserved end residues are part of each CDR3. Each record gives: clone size, J gene, V gene, D gene, CDR3 DNA, CDR3 protein. A D gene is named only where the DNA matches it firmly. For some rows the clone size is stated as once, few or many, or as a class when expanded; others skip it.

clone_size: NA
j_call: TRBJ1-3
v_call: TRBV30
d_call: TRBD1
cdr3_nt: TGTGCCTGGAGTCGACAAACAGGGGTCGTCTCTGGAAACACCATATATTTT
cdr3_aa: CAWSRQTGVVSGNTIYF

clone_size: many
j_call: TRBJ2-7
v_call: TRBV7-2
d_call: TRBD2
cdr3_nt: TGTGCCAGCAGCTTAACCGGGACTAACTACGAGCAGTACTTC
cdr3_aa: CASSLTGTNYEQYF

clone_size: many
j_call: TRBJ2-7
v_call: TRBV12-3/TRBV12-4
d_call: TRBD2
cdr3_nt: TGTGCCAGCAGCCCCACTAGCGGGGGGACAGAGCAGTACTTC
cdr3_aa: CASSPTSGGTEQYF

clone_size: many
j_call: TRBJ1-1
v_call: TRBV18
d_call: TRBD1
cdr3_nt: TGTGCCAGCTCACCTTACAGGGGCCCTGAAGCTTTCTTT
cdr3_aa: CASSPYRGPEAFF

clone_size: many
j_call: TRBJ1-5
v_call: TRBV6-5
d_call: TRBD1
cdr3_nt: TGTGCCAGCAGCCTTGGACAGGGGGCCTATAGCAATCAGCCCCAGCATTTT
cdr3_aa: CASSLGQGAYSNQPQHF

clone_size: NA
j_call: TRBJ1-1
v_call: TRBV6-2/TRBV6-3
d_call: NA
cdr3_nt: TGTGCCATCCGGGGACGTCACACTGAAGCTTTCTTT
cdr3_aa: CAIRGRHTEAFF

clone_size: many
j_call: TRBJ1-5
v_call: TRBV5-1
d_call: NA
cdr3_nt: TGCGCCAGCAGCTCTGGGGATAACGTCAATCAGCCCCAGCATTTT
cdr3_aa: CASSSGDNVNQPQHF

clone_size: many
j_call: TRBJ1-2
v_call: TRBV29-1
d_call: TRBD1
cdr3_nt: TGCAGCGTCCTCCCAGGGGGAGGCCTCTATGGCTACACCTTC
cdr3_aa: CSVLPGGGLYGYTF

clone_size: few
j_call: TRBJ2-5
v_call: TRBV11-2
d_call: NA
cdr3_nt: TGTGCCAGCAGCCCTCGACCGCGGGCCCAGTACTTC
cdr3_aa: CASSPRPRAQYF

clone_size: once
j_call: TRBJ1-2
v_call: TRBV28
d_call: TRBD1
cdr3_nt: TGTGCCATTGCGTTAGCGGGACAGGGGATGGGCTACACCTTC
cdr3_aa: CAIALAGQGMGYTF

clone_size: many
j_call: TRBJ2-2
v_call: TRBV7-2
d_call: NA
cdr3_nt: TGTGCCAGCAGCTCCAAAGGGTGGGCCGCCGGGGAGCTGTTTTTT
cdr3_aa: CASSSKGWAAGELFF

clone_size: many
j_call: TRBJ2-1
v_call: TRBV6-1
d_call: TRBD2
cdr3_nt: TGTGCCAGCAGTGTCTCTTTGGTGGGACTAGCTATAGGCAATGAGCAGTTCTTC
cdr3_aa: CASSVSLVGLAIGNEQFF

clone_size: many
j_call: TRBJ1-3
v_call: TRBV6-9
d_call: NA
cdr3_nt: TGTGCCAGCATCGACGGGCACTCTGGAGACACCATATATTTT
cdr3_aa: CASIDGHSGDTIYF

clone_size: many
j_call: TRBJ2-2
v_call: TRBV7-3
d_call: TRBD1
cdr3_nt: TGTGCCAGCAGCTCCGGGACAGGGATAGACACCGGGGAGCTGTTTTTT
cdr3_aa: CASSSGTGIDTGELFF

clone_size: NA
j_call: TRBJ2-2
v_call: TRBV5-1
d_call: NA
cdr3_nt: TGCGCCAGCAGCCGTACACGAACCGACATCACAGTGGTCGGGGAGCTGTTTTTT
cdr3_aa: CASSRTRTDITVVGELFF

clone_size: many
j_call: TRBJ2-6
v_call: TRBV6-1
d_call: NA
cdr3_nt: TGTGCCAGCAGTAAAGGTTCGGTCATCTTGCTCTGGGCCAACGTCCTGACTTTC
cdr3_aa: CASSKGSVILLWANVLTF

clone_size: NA
j_call: TRBJ2-5
v_call: TRBV7-2
d_call: NA
cdr3_nt: TGTGCCAGCAGCTCCACGTTTGGGAAAGAGACCCAGTACTTC
cdr3_aa: CASSSTFGKETQYF

clone_size: many
j_call: TRBJ1-6
v_call: TRBV20-1
d_call: NA
cdr3_nt: TGCAGCTCCTTTGAGGGCGACTATGATAATTCACCCCTCCACTTT
cdr3_aa: CSSFEGDYDNSPLHF

clone_size: many
j_call: TRBJ2-7
v_call: TRBV30
d_call: NA
cdr3_nt: TGTGCCTGGAGTGATGGGGACTCATACGAGCAGTACTTC
cdr3_aa: CAWSDGDSYEQYF

clone_size: many
j_call: TRBJ2-6
v_call: TRBV6-1
d_call: NA
cdr3_nt: TGTGCCAGCAGTCAGGGGATCTCTGGGGCCAACGTCCTGACTTTC
cdr3_aa: CASSQGISGANVLTF

clone_size: NA
j_call: TRBJ1-2
v_call: TRBV30
d_call: NA
cdr3_nt: TGTGCCTGGATCCTGGCGGGCCCCAAGGGTAGCTATGGCTACACCTTC
cdr3_aa: CAWILAGPKGSYGYTF

clone_size: many
j_call: TRBJ2-7
v_call: TRBV28
d_call: TRBD1
cdr3_nt: TGTGCCAGCCGGTTGACAGGGGGTCTCTACGAGCAGTACTTC
cdr3_aa: CASRLTGGLYEQYF

clone_size: NA
j_call: TRBJ1-2
v_call: TRBV6-2/TRBV6-3
d_call: NA
cdr3_nt: TGTGCCAGCAGTTCCGCAGGGGTTCCTAACTATGGCTACACCTTC
cdr3_aa: CASSSAGVPNYGYTF

clone_size: many
j_call: TRBJ1-1
v_call: TRBV6-1
d_call: NA
cdr3_nt: TGTGCCTCGATCGGCAACCTCGGGGACACTGAAGCTTTCTTT
cdr3_aa: CASIGNLGDTEAFF

clone_size: many
j_call: TRBJ1-3
v_call: TRBV12-3/TRBV12-4
d_call: NA
cdr3_nt: TGTGCCAGCAGTTTAGGGGGCGTCCCCAGGGTTGGGAACACCATATATTTT
cdr3_aa: CASSLGGVPRVGNTIYF